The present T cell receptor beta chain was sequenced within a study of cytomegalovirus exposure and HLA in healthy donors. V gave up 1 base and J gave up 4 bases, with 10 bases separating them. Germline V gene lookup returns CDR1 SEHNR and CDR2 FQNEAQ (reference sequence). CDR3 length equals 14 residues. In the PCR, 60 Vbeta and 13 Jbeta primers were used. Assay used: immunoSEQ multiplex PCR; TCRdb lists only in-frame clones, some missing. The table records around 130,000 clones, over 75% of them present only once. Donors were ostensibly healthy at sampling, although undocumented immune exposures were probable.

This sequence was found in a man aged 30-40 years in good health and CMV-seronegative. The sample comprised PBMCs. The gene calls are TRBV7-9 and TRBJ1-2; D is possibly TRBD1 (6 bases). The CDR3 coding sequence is TGTGCCAGCAGCTTAGTAGGGGGGGGCTATGGCTACACCTTC. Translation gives CASSLVGGGYGYTF.